In its sample, the clone carrying this T cell receptor beta chain was seen a few times. Antigen specificity is unknown. The data derive from a study of blood T cells in healthy people across ages. Then a second PCR, running about 6 to 11 cycles, was carried out with a sample-barcoded 5' primer and a J-beta primer mix. Via MiXCR, TCRdb re-called the 5' RACE reads, giving one row per CDR3 protein. The data contain hundreds of thousands of distinct CDR3 sequences, around a quarter of them singletons. Study-level results: Across samples, TCR beta diversity tracked strongly with naive T cell percentage. Naive CD4+ cell counts and diversity both ran higher in long-lived than in aged donors.

These data are also associated with another study on T cells of mothers and their children. That paper states: The entire RNA extract went into cDNA synthesis at approximately 1.5 ug per 15 ul.

The source of this sequence is a boy between 2 and 10 years old in good health. Input material: blood.

The CDR3 spells CASSLPNPPRETQYF. The CDR3 DNA sequence: TGTGCCAGCAGTTTGCCGAATCCCCCCCGGGAGACCCAGTACTTC. The rearrangement uses TRBV28 and TRBJ2-5; D is uncertain. The CDR3 has 15 residues. The germline CDR1 and CDR2 sequences are MDHEN and SYDVKM. V was cut by 3 bases and J by 5 bases, with 16 bases left in between.